This is a list of T cell receptor beta chains from one sample in a study of T-cell reconstitution after alpha-beta-depleted transplantation in children. TCRdb re-derived calls from the PCR reads in MiXCR, one entry per CDR3 protein. Of about 400,000 distinct CDR3 sequences in the sample, just over 20% were seen once. The specimen comprised PBMCs from the stem cell graft donor, sampled from the stem cell graft. The source of these receptors is a human donor who donated a stem cell graft to a child with acute myeloid leukemia. The CDR3 runs from the conserved cysteine through the conserved F or W. Fields, in order: clone size, J gene, V gene, D gene, CDR3 protein, CDR3 DNA. The D gene is left open where the match is weak. Expanded clones are given a class, and other clones once, few, many or no size at all.

NA | TRBJ2-7 | TRBV5-1 | NA | CASSLRDSRSSYEQYF | TGCGCCAGCAGCTTGCGAGACTCTCGGAGCTCCTACGAGCAGTACTTC
NA | TRBJ2-1 | TRBV11-2 | NA | CASSLDPPHEQFF | TGTGCCAGCAGCTTAGATCCGCCGCATGAGCAGTTCTTC
few | TRBJ1-2 | TRBV7-9 | NA | CASSPRQPYGYTF | TGTGCCAGCAGCCCGAGACAGCCCTATGGCTACACCTTC
many | TRBJ2-7 | TRBV29-1 | TRBD2 | CSTRSGLAGSYEQYF | TGCAGCACGCGAAGCGGACTAGCGGGTTCCTACGAGCAGTACTTC
few | TRBJ1-2 | TRBV7-2 | NA | CASSQDSNYGYTF | TGTGCCAGCAGTCAGGACTCTAACTATGGCTACACCTTC
many | TRBJ2-3 | TRBV29-1 | NA | CSVAMTSSSTDTQYF | TGCAGCGTCGCTATGACTAGTTCAAGCACAGATACGCAGTATTTT
many | TRBJ2-1 | TRBV4-2 | TRBD2 | CASSQALSFLAGLSYNEQFF | TGTGCCAGCAGCCAAGCTTTGTCTTTTTTAGCGGGTCTCTCCTACAATGAGCAGTTCTTC
few | TRBJ2-7 | TRBV7-8 | NA | CASSSRGVETYEQYF | TGTGCCAGCAGCTCAAGGGGTGTCGAGACCTACGAGCAGTACTTC
many | TRBJ2-7 | TRBV28 | TRBD1 | CASSSSPGTGASYEQYF | TGTGCCAGCAGTTCCTCTCCCGGGACAGGGGCCTCCTACGAGCAGTACTTC
NA | TRBJ1-1 | TRBV7-9 | NA | CASSLGPGRDTEAFF | TGTGCCAGCAGCTTAGGCCCGGGTCGGGACACTGAAGCTTTCTTT